One sample yielded the 9 T cell receptor beta chains listed below, sequenced in a study of blood T cell repertoires in COVID-19. The table came from immunoSEQ multiplex PCR; TCRdb's copy has only in-frame clones and leaves some out. The data hold roughly 70,000 clones, with about nine tenths observed a single time. The sequencing sample was made of peripheral blood. These receptors all come from an elderly woman with active COVID-19.

V is TRBV11-2 and J is TRBJ2-1, with D perhaps matching TRBD2 (5 bases). Germline V lookup: CDR1 SGHAT, CDR2 FQNNGV. V lost 5 bases, J lost 9 bases, and 11 bases lay in between. The length of the CDR3 is 12 residues. CDR3 region: CASSHRRAEQFF. The CDR3 DNA reads as TGTGCCAGCAGCCATCGGCGGGCTGAGCAGTTCTTC.

V is TRBV6-4 and J is TRBJ2-2; TRBD1 matches at 7 bases. From germline, CDR1 is MRHNA and CDR2 SNTAGT. There are 15 residues in the CDR3. J lost 4 bases, V lost 3 bases, and 5 bases had no gene match. CDR3 region: CASSEAGTATGELFF. CDR3 DNA sequence: TGTGCCAGCAGTGAAGCCGGGACAGCCACCGGGGAGCTGTTTTTT.

The CDR3 DNA sequence: TGTGCCAGCAGTGCCCGGCTAGCGGGGAACAATGAGCAGTTCTTC. Protein sequence: CASSARLAGNNEQFF. This rearrangement joins TRBV6-4 to TRBJ2-1; 9 bases match TRBD2. Trimming removed 4 bases from V and 5 bases from J; junction bases left unmatched: 6. CDR3 length: 15 amino acids. Germline loops: CDR1 MRHNA, CDR2 SNTAGT.

The rearrangement links TRBV25-1 to TRBJ1-1; D possibly corresponds to TRBD1 (5 bases). This CDR3 region has 15 residues. Trimming stripped 6 bases from V and 0 bases from J, with 14 bases between. Germline V gene lookup returns CDR1 MGHDK and CDR2 SYGVNS. The CDR3 is CASRTQGWMNTEAFF. The CDR3 DNA reads as TGTGCCAGCAGAACTCAGGGCTGGATGAACACTGAAGCTTTCTTT.

The V gene is TRBV7-7, the J gene TRBJ1-2, with D tentatively TRBD1 (5 bases). Germline V gives CDR1 SSHAT, CDR2 FNYEAQ (reference sequence). Trimming shortened V by 5 bases and J by 1 base, and 14 bases separated the two germline ends. The CDR3 runs to 15 residues. The CDR3 is CASSRVGGNNYGYTF. DNA for the CDR3: TGTGCCAGCAGCCGGGTGGGGGGGAATAACTATGGCTACACCTTC.

This rearrangement joins TRBV18 to TRBJ1-1; the D is unclear. Germline CDR1 reads KGHSH; CDR2 reads LQKENI. This CDR3 spans 15 amino acids. Deletions cut 3 bases from V and 3 bases from J, with 14 bases between. The CDR3 protein is CASSPSYGRDTEAFF. In DNA, the CDR3 is TGTGCCAGCTCACCTTCCTATGGGCGAGACACTGAAGCTTTCTTT.

V usage is TRBV9 and J usage is TRBJ2-4; the match to TRBD2 covers 7 bases. The germline gives CDR1 SGDLS, CDR2 YYNGEE. CDR3 size: 10 residues. Trimming took 8 bases from V and 15 from J; bases not matched to a gene: 8. The CDR3 DNA follows: TGTGCCAGACCGGGACTACAGAGGTACTTC. Protein sequence: CARPGLQRYF.

The chain combines TRBV29-1 with TRBJ1-3; D unresolved. The V and J ends lost 4 bases and 4 bases respectively, with 14 bases between them. The CDR3 extends over 14 amino acids. Germline CDR1 SQVTM, CDR2 ANQGSEA. For the CDR3, the DNA is TGCAGCGTTGTCAAGCGGGCTCGGGGAAACACCATATATTTT. Protein product: CSVVKRARGNTIYF.

The chain is built from TRBV19 and TRBJ1-4, with 12 bases fitting TRBD1. The CDR3 is made up of 15 amino acids. Germline values: CDR1 LNHDA, CDR2 SQIVND (reference sequence). The CDR3 here is CATGTGGEVKEKLFF. CDR3 nucleotides: TGTGCGACCGGGACAGGGGGCGAGGTTAAGGAAAAACTGTTTTTT. The variable domain in full, completed from reference TRBV19 and TRBJ1-4, reads DGGITQSPKYLFRKEGQNVTLSCEQNLNHDAMYWYRQDPGQGLRLIYYSQIVNDFQKGDIAEGYSVSREKKESFPLTVTSAQKNPTAFYLCATGTGGEVKEKLFFGSGTQLSVL.